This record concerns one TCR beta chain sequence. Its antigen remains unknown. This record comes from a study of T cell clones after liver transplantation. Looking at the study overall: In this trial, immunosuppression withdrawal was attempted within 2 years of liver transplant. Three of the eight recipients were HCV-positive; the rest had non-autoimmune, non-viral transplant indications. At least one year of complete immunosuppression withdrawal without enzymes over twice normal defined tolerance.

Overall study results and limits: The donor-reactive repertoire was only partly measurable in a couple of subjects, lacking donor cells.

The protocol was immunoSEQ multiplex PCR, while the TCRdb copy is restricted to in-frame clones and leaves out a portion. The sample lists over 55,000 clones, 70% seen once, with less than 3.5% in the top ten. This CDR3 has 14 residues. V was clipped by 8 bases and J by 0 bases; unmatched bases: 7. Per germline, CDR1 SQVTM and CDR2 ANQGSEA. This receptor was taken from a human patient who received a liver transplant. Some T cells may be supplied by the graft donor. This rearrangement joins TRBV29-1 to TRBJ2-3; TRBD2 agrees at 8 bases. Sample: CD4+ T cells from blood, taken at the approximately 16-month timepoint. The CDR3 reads CSPAGTRSTDTQYF. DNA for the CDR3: TGCAGCCCAGCCGGGACTAGGAGCACAGATACGCAGTATTTT.